The rows below give T cell receptor beta chains drawn from one sample of a study of CD8 T cells in Susac syndrome. TCRdb passed the immunoSEQ multiplex PCR reads through MiXCR, listing each CDR3 protein once. The sample shows some 220,000 distinct CDR3 sequences, nearly 97% of them seen only once. The sequenced sample was CD4+ T cells from PBMCs. The receptors stem from a human donor with multiple sclerosis. Both conserved end residues are part of each CDR3. D genes are given only for firm matches. The listing skips clone size in some rows; elsewhere it reads once, few, many or a size class.

CDR3	DNA	size	D	V	J
CASSHGEGRSGANVLTF	TGTGCCAGCAGCCATGGAGAGGGTCGCTCTGGGGCCAACGTCCTGACTTTC	NA	NA	TRBV3-1	TRBJ2-6
CASSSDRGDNEQFF	TGTGCCAGCAGCTCCGACAGGGGGGACAATGAGCAGTTCTTC	once	TRBD1	TRBV7-3	TRBJ2-1
CASSLGRSSYEQYF	TGCGCCAGCAGCTTGGGTAGGAGCTCCTACGAGCAGTACTTC	NA	NA	TRBV5-1	TRBJ2-7
CSVAQGSSYNEQFF	TGCAGCGTTGCGCAGGGGAGCTCCTACAATGAGCAGTTCTTC	NA	NA	TRBV29-1	TRBJ2-1
CASSVGDRGHYEQYF	TGTGCCAGCAGCGTAGGAGACAGGGGTCACTACGAGCAGTACTTC	NA	TRBD1	TRBV9	TRBJ2-7
CATRVTVTEQFF	TGTGCCACCAGAGTCACAGTGACTGAGCAGTTCTTC	NA	NA	TRBV24-1	TRBJ2-1
CSASALAPKEQYF	TGCAGTGCTAGTGCGCTAGCCCCTAAGGAGCAGTACTTC	NA	NA	TRBV20-1	TRBJ2-7
CSAGQGEGYGYTF	TGCAGCGCCGGGCAGGGAGAAGGCTATGGCTACACCTTC	NA	NA	TRBV29-1	TRBJ1-2
CASSYSPGRNTEAFF	TGTGCCAGCAGTTACTCACCGGGAAGGAACACTGAAGCTTTCTTT	NA	NA	TRBV6-5	TRBJ1-1
CSPGGYTF	TGCAGCCCGGGTGGCTACACCTTC	NA	NA	TRBV20-1	TRBJ1-2
CSASGPARAGVGTGELFF	TGCAGTGCTAGCGGCCCCGCTCGAGCGGGGGTTGGGACCGGGGAGCTGTTTTTT	NA	TRBD2	TRBV20-1	TRBJ2-2
CASSVPQGQNTGELFF	TGTGCCAGTTCTGTCCCCCAAGGACAGAACACCGGGGAGCTGTTTTTT	NA	NA	TRBV15	TRBJ2-2
CAWSGGQGHGYTF	TGTGCCTGGAGTGGGGGACAGGGGCATGGCTACACCTTC	NA	TRBD1	TRBV30	TRBJ1-2
CASSPLEGQGGYTF	TGTGCCAGCAGCCCCTTGGAAGGACAGGGTGGCTACACCTTC	NA	TRBD1	TRBV3-1	TRBJ1-2
CIVVGGWVTEAFF	TGCATTGTAGTGGGGGGGTGGGTCACTGAAGCTTTCTTT	NA	NA	TRBV20-1	TRBJ1-1
CSANQGGEQYF	TGCAGTGCTAACCAGGGGGGCGAGCAGTACTTC	NA	NA	TRBV20-1	TRBJ2-7
CASSGRTSGGNEQFF	TGTGCCAGCAGCGGCCGGACTAGCGGCGGGAATGAGCAGTTCTTC	NA	TRBD2	TRBV7-2	TRBJ2-1
CASSELGADTQYF	TGTGCCAGCAGTGAATTGGGCGCAGATACGCAGTATTTT	NA	NA	TRBV25-1	TRBJ2-3
CASSPTGTSRQETQYF	TGTGCCAGCAGCCCTACCGGGACTAGCCGCCAAGAGACCCAGTACTTC	NA	TRBD2	TRBV9	TRBJ2-5